This T cell receptor (beta chain) was recorded in a study of T cell changes during pregnancy in multiple sclerosis. With respect to this clone: The same CDR3 also results from other DNA sequences found in this sample.

Sequencing was performed with immunoSEQ multiplex PCR; in TCRdb, only in-frame clones are kept and a portion is missing. Of about 79,000 clones listed, about 94% are singletons. This clonotype originated in a female donor in good health, enrolled as a control in a pregnancy study. The source was peripheral blood, collected in the second trimester of pregnancy.

CDR3 sequence (DNA): TGTGCCAGCAGTGAGGGCAGGGTTAACGAAAAACTGTTTTTT. It translates to CASSEGRVNEKLFF. The chain has TRBV6-1 and TRBJ1-4; tentatively, D is TRBD1 (5 bases). V was trimmed by 3 bases and J by 8 bases, leaving 13 bases between them. There are 14 residues in the CDR3. Germline V gene lookup returns CDR1 MNHNS and CDR2 SASEGT.